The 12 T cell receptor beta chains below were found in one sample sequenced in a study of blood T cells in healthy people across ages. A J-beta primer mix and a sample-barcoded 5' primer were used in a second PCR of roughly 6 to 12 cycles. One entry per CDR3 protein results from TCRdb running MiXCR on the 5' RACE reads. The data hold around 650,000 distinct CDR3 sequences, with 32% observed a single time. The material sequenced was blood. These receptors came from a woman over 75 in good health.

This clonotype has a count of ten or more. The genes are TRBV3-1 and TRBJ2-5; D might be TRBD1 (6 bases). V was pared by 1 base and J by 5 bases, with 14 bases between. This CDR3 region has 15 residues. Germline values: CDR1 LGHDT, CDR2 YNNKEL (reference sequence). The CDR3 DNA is TGTGCCAGCAGCCAAGTGAGTCAGAGGGGGGAGACCCAGTACTTC. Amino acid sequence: CASSQVSQRGETQYF.

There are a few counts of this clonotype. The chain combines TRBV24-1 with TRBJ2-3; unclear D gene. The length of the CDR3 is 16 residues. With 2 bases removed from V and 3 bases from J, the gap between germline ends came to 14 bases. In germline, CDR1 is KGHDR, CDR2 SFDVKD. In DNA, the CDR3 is TGTGCCACCAGTGATTCGGCCGTTCCAAGGACAGATACGCAGTATTTT. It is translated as CATSDSAVPRTDTQYF.

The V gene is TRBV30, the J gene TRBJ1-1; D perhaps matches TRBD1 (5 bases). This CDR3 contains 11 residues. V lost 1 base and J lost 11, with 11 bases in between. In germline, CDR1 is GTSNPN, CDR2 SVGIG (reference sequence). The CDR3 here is CAWSDRGSAFF. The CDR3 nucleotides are TGTGCCTGGAGTGATAGGGGATCCGCTTTCTTT.

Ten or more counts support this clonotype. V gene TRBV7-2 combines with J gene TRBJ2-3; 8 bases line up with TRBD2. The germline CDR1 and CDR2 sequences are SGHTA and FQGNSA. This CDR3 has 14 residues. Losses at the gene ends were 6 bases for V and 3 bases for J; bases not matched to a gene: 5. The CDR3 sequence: CASRGLAGTDTQYF. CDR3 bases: TGTGCCAGCAGGGGGTTAGCGGGGACAGATACGCAGTATTTT.

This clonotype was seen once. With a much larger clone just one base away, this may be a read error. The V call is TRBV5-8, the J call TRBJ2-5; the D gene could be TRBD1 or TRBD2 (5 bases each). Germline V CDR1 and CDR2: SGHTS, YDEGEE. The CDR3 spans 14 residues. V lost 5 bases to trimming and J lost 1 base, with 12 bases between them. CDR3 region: CASRARDAQETQYF. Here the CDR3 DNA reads TGTGCCAGCAGGGCTAGGGACGCCCAAGAGACCCAGTACTTC.

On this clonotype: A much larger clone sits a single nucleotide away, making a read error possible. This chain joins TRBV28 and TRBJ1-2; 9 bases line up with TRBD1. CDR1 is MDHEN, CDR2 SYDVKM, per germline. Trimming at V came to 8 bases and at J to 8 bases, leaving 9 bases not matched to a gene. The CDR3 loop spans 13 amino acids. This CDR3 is CASGRDREDGYTF. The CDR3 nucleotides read TGTGCCAGCGGTAGGGACAGGGAGGACGGCTACACCTTC.

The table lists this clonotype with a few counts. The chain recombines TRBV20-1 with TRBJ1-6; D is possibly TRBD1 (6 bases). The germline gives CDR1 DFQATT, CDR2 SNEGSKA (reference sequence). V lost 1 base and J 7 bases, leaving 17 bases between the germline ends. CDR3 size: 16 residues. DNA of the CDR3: TGCAGTGCTAGAGCAGGGGAGTCGAGCGTGAATTCACCCCTCCACTTT. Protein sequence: CSARAGESSVNSPLHF.

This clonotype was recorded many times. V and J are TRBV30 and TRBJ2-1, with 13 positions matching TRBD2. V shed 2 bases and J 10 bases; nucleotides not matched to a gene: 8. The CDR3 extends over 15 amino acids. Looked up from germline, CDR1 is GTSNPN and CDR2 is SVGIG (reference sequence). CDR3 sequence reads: CAWSLGLAGAREQFF. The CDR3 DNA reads TGTGCCTGGAGTCTCGGACTAGCGGGGGCCCGCGAGCAGTTCTTC. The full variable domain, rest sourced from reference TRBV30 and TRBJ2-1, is SQTIHQWPATLVQPVGSPLSLECTVEGTSNPNLYWYRQAAGRGLQLLFYSVGIGQISSEVPQNLSASRPQDRQFILSSKKLLLSDSGFYLCAWSLGLAGAREQFFGPGTRLTVL.

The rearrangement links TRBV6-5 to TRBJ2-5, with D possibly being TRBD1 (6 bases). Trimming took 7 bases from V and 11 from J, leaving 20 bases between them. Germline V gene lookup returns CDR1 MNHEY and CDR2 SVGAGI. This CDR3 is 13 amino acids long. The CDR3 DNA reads TGTGCCAGCAAACTGGGGGCAGGCAGTGAGCAGTACTTC. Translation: CASKLGAGSEQYF.

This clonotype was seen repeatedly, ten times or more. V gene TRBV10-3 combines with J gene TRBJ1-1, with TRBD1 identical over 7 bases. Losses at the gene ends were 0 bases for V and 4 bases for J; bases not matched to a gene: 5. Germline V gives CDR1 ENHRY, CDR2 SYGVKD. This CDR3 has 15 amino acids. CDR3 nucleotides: TGTGCCATCAGTGAGTCTAGGGGGCAGGTCACTGAAGCTTTCTTT. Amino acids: CAISESRGQVTEAFF.

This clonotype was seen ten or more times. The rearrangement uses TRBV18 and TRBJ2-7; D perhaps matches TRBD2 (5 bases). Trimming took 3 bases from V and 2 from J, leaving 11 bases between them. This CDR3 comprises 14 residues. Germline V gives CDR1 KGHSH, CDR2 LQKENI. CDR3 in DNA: TGTGCCAGCTCACCGGGTGTCGGGACCTACGAGCAGTACTTC. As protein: CASSPGVGTYEQYF.

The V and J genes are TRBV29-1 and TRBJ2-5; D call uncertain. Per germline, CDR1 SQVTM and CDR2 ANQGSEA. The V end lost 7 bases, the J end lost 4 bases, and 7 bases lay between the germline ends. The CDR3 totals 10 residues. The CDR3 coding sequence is TGCAGCGGGGTCAGAGAGACCCAGTACTTC. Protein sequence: CSGVRETQYF.